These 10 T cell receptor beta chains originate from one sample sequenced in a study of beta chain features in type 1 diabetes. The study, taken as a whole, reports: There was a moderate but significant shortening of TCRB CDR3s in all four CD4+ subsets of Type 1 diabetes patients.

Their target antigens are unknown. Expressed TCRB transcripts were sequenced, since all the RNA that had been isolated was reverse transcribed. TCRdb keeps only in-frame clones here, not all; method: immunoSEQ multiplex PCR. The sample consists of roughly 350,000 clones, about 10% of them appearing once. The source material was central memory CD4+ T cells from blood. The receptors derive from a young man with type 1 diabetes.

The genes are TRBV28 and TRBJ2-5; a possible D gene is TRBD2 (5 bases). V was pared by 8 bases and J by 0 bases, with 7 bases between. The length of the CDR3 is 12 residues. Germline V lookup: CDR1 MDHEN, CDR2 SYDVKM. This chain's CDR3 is CASGSYQETQYF. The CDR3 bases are TGTGCCAGCGGGAGCTACCAAGAGACCCAGTACTTC.

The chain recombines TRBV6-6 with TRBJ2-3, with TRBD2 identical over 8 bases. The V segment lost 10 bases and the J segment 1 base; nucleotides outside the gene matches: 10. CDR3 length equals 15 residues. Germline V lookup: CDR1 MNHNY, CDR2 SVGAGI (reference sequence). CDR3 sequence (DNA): TGTGCCATCACCGGCCAAGCGGGAGGCACAGATACGCAGTATTTT. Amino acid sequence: CAITGQAGGTDTQYF.

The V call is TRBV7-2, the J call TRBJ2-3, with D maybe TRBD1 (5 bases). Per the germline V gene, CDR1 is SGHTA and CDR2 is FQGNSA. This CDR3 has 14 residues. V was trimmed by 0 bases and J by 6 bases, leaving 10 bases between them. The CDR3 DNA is TGTGCCAGCAGCTTAGCGCCCAGACAGGATACGCAGTATTTT. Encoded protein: CASSLAPRQDTQYF.

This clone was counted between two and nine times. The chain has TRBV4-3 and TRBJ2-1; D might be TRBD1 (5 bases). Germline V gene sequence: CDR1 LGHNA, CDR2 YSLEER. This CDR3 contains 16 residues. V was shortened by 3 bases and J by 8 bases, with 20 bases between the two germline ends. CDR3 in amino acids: CASSQDSRGRGDEQFF. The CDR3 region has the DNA TGCGCCAGCAGCCAGGATTCTAGGGGTAGAGGCGATGAGCAGTTCTTC.

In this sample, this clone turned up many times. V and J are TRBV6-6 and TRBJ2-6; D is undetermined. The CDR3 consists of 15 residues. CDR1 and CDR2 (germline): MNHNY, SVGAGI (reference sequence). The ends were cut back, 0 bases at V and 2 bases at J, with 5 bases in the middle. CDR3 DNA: TGTGCCAGCAGTTACTCAGAAGCTGGGGCCAACGTCCTGACTTTC. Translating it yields CASSYSEAGANVLTF.

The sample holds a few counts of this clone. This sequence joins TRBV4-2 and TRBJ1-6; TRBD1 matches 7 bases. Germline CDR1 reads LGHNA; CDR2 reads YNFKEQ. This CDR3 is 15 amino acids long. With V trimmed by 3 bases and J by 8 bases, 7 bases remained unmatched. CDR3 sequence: CASSHETGRDSPLHF. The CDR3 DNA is TGTGCCAGCAGCCACGAGACAGGGCGTGATTCACCCCTCCACTTT.

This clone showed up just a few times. CDR3 amino acids: CASSSPRRGHTYEQYF. Here the CDR3 DNA reads TGTGCCAGCAGTTCCCCCCGAAGAGGGCATACCTACGAGCAGTACTTC. The chain has TRBV28 and TRBJ2-7; tentative D call: TRBD2 (5 bases). The ends were cut back, 4 bases at V and 2 bases at J, with 18 bases in the middle. CDR1 MDHEN and CDR2 SYDVKM come from the germline V gene. This CDR3 spans 16 amino acids.

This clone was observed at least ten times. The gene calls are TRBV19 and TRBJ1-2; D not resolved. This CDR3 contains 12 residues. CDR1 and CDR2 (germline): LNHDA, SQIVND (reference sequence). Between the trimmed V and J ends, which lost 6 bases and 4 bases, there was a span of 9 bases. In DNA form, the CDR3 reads TGTGCCAGTAGCGAGCGGACCTATGGCTACACCTTC. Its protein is CASSERTYGYTF.

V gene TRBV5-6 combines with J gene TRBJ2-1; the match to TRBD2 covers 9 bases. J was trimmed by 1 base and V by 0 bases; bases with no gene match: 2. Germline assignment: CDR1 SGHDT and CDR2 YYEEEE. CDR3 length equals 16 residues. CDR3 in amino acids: CASSLGSGRSYNEQFF. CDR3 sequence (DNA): TGTGCCAGCAGCTTGGGGAGCGGGAGGTCCTACAATGAGCAGTTCTTC.

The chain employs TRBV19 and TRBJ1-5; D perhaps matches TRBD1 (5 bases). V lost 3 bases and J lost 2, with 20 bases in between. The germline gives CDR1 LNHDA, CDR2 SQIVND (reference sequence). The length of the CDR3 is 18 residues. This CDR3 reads CASSISPTGRAGNQPQHF. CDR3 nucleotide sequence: TGTGCCAGTAGTATCAGCCCGACCGGCAGGGCGGGCAATCAGCCCCAGCATTTT. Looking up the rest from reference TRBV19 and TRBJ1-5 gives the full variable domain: DGGITQSPKYLFRKEGQNVTLSCEQNLNHDAMYWYRQDPGQGLRLIYYSQIVNDFQKGDIAEGYSVSREKKESFPLTVTSAQKNPTAFYLCASSISPTGRAGNQPQHFGDGTRLSIL.